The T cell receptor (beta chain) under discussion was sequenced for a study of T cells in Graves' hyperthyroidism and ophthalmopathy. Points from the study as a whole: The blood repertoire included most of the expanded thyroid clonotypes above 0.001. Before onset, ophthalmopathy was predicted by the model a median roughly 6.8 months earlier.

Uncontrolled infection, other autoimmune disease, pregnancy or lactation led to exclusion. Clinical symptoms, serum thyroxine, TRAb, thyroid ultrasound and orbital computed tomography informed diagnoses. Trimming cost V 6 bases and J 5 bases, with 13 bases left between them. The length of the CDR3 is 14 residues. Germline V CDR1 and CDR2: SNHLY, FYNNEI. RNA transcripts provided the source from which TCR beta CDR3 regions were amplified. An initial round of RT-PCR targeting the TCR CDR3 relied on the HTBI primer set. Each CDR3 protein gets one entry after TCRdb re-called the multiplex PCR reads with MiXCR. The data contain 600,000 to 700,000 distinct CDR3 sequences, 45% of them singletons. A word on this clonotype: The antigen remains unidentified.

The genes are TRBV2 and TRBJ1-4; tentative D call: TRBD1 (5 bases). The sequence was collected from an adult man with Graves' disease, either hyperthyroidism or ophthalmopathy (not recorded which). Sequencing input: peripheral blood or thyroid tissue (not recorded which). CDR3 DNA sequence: TGTGCCAGCAGCTGGCACGAGGGGAATGAAAAACTGTTTTTT. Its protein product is CASSWHEGNEKLFF.